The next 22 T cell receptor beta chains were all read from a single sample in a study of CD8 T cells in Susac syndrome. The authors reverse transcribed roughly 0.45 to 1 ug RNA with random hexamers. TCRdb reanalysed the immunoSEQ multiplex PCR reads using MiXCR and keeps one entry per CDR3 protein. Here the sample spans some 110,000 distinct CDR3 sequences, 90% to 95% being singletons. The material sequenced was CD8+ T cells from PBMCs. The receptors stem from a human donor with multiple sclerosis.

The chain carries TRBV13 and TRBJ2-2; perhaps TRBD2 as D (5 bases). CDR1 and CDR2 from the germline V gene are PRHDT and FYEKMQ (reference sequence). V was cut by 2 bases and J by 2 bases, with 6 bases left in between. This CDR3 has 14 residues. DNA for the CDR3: TGTGCCAGCAGCTTAACGGGAAACACCGGGGAGCTGTTTTTT. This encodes CASSLTGNTGELFF.

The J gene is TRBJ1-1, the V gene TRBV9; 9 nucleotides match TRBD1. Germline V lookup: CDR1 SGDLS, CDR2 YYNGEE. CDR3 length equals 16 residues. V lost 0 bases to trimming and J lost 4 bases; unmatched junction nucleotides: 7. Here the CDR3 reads CASSVDDRGIATEAFF. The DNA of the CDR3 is TGTGCCAGCAGCGTAGATGACAGGGGGATCGCCACTGAAGCTTTCTTT.

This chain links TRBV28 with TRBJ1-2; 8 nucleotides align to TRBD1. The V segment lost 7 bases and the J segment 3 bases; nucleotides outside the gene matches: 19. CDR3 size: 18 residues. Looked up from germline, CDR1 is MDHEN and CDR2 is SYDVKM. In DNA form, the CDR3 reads TGTGCCAGCAAGGATGACAGGGGAATGGCGATCCCCCACTATGGCTACACCTTC. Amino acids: CASKDDRGMAIPHYGYTF.

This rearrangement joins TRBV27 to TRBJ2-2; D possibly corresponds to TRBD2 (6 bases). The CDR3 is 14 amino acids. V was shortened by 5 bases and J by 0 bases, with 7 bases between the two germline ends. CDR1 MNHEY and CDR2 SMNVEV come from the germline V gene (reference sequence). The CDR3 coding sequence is TGTGCCAGCAGTCGGGGGACGAACACCGGGGAGCTGTTTTTT. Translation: CASSRGTNTGELFF.

CDR3 bases: TGCGCCAGCAGCCCCAGGCAGGGGACAGGCGACACCGGGGAGCTGTTTTTT. Translating it yields CASSPRQGTGDTGELFF. This chain joins TRBV23-1 and TRBJ2-2, with 8 bases identical to TRBD1. TRBV23-1 has ORF status, its function being uncertain. The CDR3 spans 17 residues. Trimming cost V 6 bases and J 3 bases; bases outside gene matches: 12.

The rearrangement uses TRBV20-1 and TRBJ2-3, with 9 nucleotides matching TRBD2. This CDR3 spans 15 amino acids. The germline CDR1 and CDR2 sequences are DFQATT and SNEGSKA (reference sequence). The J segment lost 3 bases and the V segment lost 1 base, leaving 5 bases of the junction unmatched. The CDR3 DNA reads TGCAGTGCTAGAGTCTTTAGCGGGGGAACAGATACGCAGTATTTT. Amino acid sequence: CSARVFSGGTDTQYF.

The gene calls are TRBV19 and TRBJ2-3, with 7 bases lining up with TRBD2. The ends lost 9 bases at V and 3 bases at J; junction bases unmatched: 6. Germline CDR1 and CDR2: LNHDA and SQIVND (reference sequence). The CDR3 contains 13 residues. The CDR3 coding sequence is TGTGCCAGCGGGCGGGGGAGGACAGATACGCAGTATTTT. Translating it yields CASGRGRTDTQYF. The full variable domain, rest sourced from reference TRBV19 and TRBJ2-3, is DGGITQSPKYLFRKEGQNVTLSCEQNLNHDAMYWYRQDPGQGLRLIYYSQIVNDFQKGDIAEGYSVSREKKESFPLTVTSAQKNPTAFYLCASGRGRTDTQYFGPGTRLTVL.

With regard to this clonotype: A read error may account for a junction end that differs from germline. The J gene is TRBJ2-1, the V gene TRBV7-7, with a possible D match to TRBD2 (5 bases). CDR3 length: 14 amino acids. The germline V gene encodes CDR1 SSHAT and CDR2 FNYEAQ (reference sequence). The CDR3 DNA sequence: TGTGCTAGCAGCTTAGTACTAGGAGACAATGAGCAGTTCTTC. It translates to CASSLVLGDNEQFF.

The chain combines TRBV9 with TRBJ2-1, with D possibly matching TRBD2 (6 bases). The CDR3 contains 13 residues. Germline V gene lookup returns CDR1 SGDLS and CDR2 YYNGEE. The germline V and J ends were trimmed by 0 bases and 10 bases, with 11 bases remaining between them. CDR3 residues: CASSVELAYEQFF. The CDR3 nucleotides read TGTGCCAGCAGCGTAGAACTAGCTTACGAGCAGTTCTTC.

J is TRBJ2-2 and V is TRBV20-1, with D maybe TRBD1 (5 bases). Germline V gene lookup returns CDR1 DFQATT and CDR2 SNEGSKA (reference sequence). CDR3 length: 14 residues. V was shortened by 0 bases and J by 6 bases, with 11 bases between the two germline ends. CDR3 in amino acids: CSARERGNAGELFF. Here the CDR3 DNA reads TGCAGTGCTAGAGAAAGGGGAAACGCCGGGGAGCTGTTTTTT.

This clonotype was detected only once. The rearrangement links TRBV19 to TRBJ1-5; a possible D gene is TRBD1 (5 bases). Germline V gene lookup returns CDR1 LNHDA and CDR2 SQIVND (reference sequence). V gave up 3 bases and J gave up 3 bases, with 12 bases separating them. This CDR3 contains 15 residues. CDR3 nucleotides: TGTGCCAGTAGTATTAAAGGGGTTGACAATCAGCCCCAGCATTTT. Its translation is CASSIKGVDNQPQHF.

The CDR3 reads CASSPEGFRNQPQHF. The CDR3 DNA follows: TGCGCCAGCAGCCCGGAGGGGTTTAGGAATCAGCCCCAGCATTTT. V usage is TRBV5-1 and J usage is TRBJ1-5; D may be TRBD1 (5 bases). Trimming left V 4 bases short and J 4 bases short, with 15 bases between. CDR1 SGHRS and CDR2 YFSETQ come from the germline V gene. CDR3 length: 15 residues.

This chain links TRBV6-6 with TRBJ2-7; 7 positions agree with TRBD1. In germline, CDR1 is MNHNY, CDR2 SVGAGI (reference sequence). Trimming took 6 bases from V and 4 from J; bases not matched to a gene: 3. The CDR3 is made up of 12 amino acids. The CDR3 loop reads CASRGGRYEQYV. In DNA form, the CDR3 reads TGTGCCAGCAGAGGGGGCCGATACGAGCAGTACGTC.

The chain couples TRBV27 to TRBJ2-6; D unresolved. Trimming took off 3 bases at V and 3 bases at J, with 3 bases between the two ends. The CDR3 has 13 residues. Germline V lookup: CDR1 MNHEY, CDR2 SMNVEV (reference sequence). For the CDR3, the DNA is TGTGCCAGCAGTTTCGATGGGGCCAACGTCCTGACTTTC. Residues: CASSFDGANVLTF.

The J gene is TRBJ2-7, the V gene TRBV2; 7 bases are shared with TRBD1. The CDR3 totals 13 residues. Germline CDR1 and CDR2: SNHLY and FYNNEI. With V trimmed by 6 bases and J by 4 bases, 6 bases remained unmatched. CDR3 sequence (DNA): TGTGCCAGCAGAGGACAGGACTCTTACGAGCAGTACGTC. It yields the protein CASRGQDSYEQYV.

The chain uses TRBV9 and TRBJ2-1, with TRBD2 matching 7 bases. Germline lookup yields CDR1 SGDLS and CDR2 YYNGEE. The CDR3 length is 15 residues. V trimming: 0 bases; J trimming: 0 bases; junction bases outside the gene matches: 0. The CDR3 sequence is CASSVAGGSYNEQFF. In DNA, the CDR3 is TGTGCCAGCAGCGTAGCGGGGGGCTCCTACAATGAGCAGTTCTTC. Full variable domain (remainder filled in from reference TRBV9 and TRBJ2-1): DSGVTQTPKHLITATGQRVTLRCSPRSGDLSVYWYQQSLDQGLQFLIQYYNGEERAKGNILERFSAQQFPDLHSELNLSSLELGDSALYFCASSVAGGSYNEQFFGPGTRLTVL.

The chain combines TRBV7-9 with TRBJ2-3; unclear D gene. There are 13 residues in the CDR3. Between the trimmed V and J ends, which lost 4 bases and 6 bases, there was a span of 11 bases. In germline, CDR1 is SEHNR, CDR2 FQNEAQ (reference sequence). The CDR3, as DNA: TGTGCCAGCAGCTCCCTGGCATCGGATACGCAGTATTTT. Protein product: CASSSLASDTQYF.

The DNA for the CDR3 is TGTGCCAGCAGCGTAGTAGGCAGGGAGCATGACGAGCAGTACTTC. Its translation is CASSVVGREHDEQYF. The chain has TRBV9 and TRBJ2-7; tentatively, D is TRBD1 or TRBD2 (5 bases each). V was trimmed by 0 bases and J by 5 bases, leaving 15 bases between them. CDR3 length equals 15 residues. Germline V lookup: CDR1 SGDLS, CDR2 YYNGEE.

CDR3 amino acids: CARDRGPLAKNIQYF. The CDR3 region has the DNA TGTGCCAGGGACAGGGGTCCTCTAGCCAAAAACATTCAGTACTTC. The rearrangement links TRBV19 to TRBJ2-4, with 9 bases that match TRBD1. The CDR3 covers 15 residues. Trimming took 9 bases from V and 0 from J; bases not matched to a gene: 6. Germline V lookup: CDR1 LNHDA, CDR2 SQIVND (reference sequence).

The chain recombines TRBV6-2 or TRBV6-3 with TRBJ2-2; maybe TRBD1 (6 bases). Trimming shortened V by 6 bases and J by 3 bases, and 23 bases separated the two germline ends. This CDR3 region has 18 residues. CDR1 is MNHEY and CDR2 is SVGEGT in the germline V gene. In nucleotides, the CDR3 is TGTGCCAGCAGCTACAATTGGAAAAGTGCAGGGGACACCGGGGAGCTGTTTTTT. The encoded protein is CASSYNWKSAGDTGELFF.

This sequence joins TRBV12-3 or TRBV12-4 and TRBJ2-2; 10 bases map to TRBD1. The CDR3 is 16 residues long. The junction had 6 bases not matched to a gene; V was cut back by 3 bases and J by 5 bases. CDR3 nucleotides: TGTGCCAGCAGTTTCCCGGGGACAGGGGATACCGGGGAGCTGTTTTTT. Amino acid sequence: CASSFPGTGDTGELFF.

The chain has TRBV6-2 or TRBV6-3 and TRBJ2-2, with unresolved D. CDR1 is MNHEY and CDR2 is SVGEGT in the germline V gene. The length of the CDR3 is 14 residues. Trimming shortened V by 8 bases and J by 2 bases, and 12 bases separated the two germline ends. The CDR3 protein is CASLGVFNTGELFF. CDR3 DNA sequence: TGTGCCAGCCTTGGGGTCTTCAACACCGGGGAGCTGTTTTTT.